This T cell receptor (beta chain) comes out of a study of Tregs in tolerant kidney transplant recipients. Study results and limitations: This study did not directly address biological reproducibility. In tolerant patients, donor-specific Tregs outgrew total Tregs, suggesting antigen-driven expansion. The small number of patients limits these findings pending further validation.

Method: immunoSEQ multiplex PCR; TCRdb's copy keeps in-frame clones and lacks some. The data show 20,000 to 25,000 clones, 81% seen once. Recipients received nonmyeloablative bone marrow transplants from related graft donors, with transient mixed chimerism. With respect to this clone: Its antigen remains unidentified.

Deletions cut 6 bases from V and 3 bases from J, with 13 bases between. CDR3 size: 13 residues. CDR1 is SGHKS and CDR2 is YYEKEE in the germline V gene (reference sequence). This specimen consisted of CD8+ T cells from blood (PBMCs), obtained 6 months after the transplant. This chain uses TRBV5-5 with TRBJ2-7; TRBD1 might be the D (5 bases). This receptor was obtained from a human patient who received a combined kidney and bone marrow transplant. A share of the T cells may be of graft donor origin. This chain's CDR3 is CASNDRVRYEQYF. CDR3 bases: TGTGCCAGCAACGACAGAGTTCGCTACGAGCAGTACTTC.